This paragraph covers one TCR beta chain sequence. What it binds is unknown. Measured with immunoSEQ multiplex PCR; TCRdb has only the in-frame clones, and not every one. Of fewer than 60,000 clones listed, approximately 80% are singletons. TCRs were sequenced from a few patients responding to pembrolizumab. This entry belongs to a study of PD-1 blockade in mismatch repair-deficient tumors. Across the whole study: Enrolled about 2013-2017, patients had progressing, pretreated mismatch repair-deficient cancers of 12 to 13 types. General study findings and limits: After pembrolizumab, tumor-resident clones rose rapidly, then generally contracted before radiologic responses.

Germline loops: CDR1 KGHSY, CDR2 FQNENV. The CDR3 loop spans 13 amino acids. V gave up 0 bases and J gave up 5 bases, with 6 bases separating them. The V gene is TRBV16, the J gene TRBJ2-3, with D maybe TRBD2 (6 bases). The source of this sequence is an adult with mismatch repair-deficient cancer. The specimen was PBMCs, collected before pembrolizumab treatment. The CDR3 sequence is CASSQSRGDTQYF. In DNA, the CDR3 is TGTGCCAGCAGCCAATCGCGGGGAGATACGCAGTATTTT. Complete variable domain (other parts from reference TRBV16 and TRBJ2-3): GEEVAQTPKHLVRGEGQKAKLYCAPIKGHSYVFWYQQVLKNEFKFLISFQNENVFDETGMPKERFSAKCLPNSPCSLEIQATKLEDSAVYFCASSQSRGDTQYFGPGTRLTVL.